This T cell receptor (beta chain) was recovered during a study of OX40 agonist ivuxolimab in advanced cancers. Some background on the complete study: Ivuxolimab was an agonistic, fully human IgG2 monoclonal antibody directed against OX40 (CD134), a costimulatory receptor. Among the roughly 52 dose-escalation patients, around 20 had hepatocellular carcinoma, roughly 15 melanoma, 9 renal cell carcinoma and 9 head and neck cancer. The monotherapy dose-escalation portion (N of about 52 patients) of the phase I ivuxolimab trial is reported in the paper. The point of sequencing TCRbeta in the periphery was to test whether ivuxolimab changed TCR sequence diversity and drove clonal T-cell expansion. Three dose-escalation patients achieved partial responses, one with hepatocellular carcinoma and two with cutaneous melanoma. The dose-escalation cohort was about 83% male with a mean age of around 64 years, ranging from 23 to 79. Prior anti-PD-1, anti-PD-L1 or anti-CTLA-4 therapy was permitted, and about two fifths of dose-escalation patients had received checkpoint inhibitors. Intravenous ivuxolimab was administered to patients every 2 weeks at six dose levels: 0.01, 0.1, 0.3, 1.5, 3 and 10 mg/kg. The full study reports these points: Which antigens the clonally expanded peripheral T cells were specific for was not determined. Partial responders in the 0.1-3.0 mg/kg groups had among the lowest normalized peripheral clonal expansion, especially among CD8+ T cells. Low levels of normalized T-cell clonal expansion were also seen in some nonresponding patients. On average, CD8+ T cells showed more expanded clones than CD4+ T cells after ivuxolimab. At doses of 0.1 to 3.0 mg/kg, clonal expansion of both CD4+ and CD8+ T cells in blood was seen between baseline and week 6.

CDR1 SEHNR and CDR2 FQNEAQ are derived from the germline V gene (reference sequence). The CDR3, from cysteine to phenylalanine, totals 14 residues. Only the CDR3 DNA is retained, 42 bases long and in frame from the first base. The junction carries 9 bases between V and J, which are trimmed by 3 bases and 1 base respectively. Genomic DNA was extracted from sorted cells for sequencing of the TCRbeta CDR3 region. The immunoSEQ Assay was used to sequence the TCRbeta CDR3 regions. The source is immuneACCESS, and TCRdb retained only in-frame sequences with V and J called. Part of the clones is not carried over; for the studies checked, unresolved V genes explain less than half of this, and the remainder is unexplained. This sample holds around 100,000 clones; approximately 89% were observed only once. 0.16% of the sample is taken by the ten largest. About this clone itself: The antigen it recognizes is unknown. Per-nucleotide qualities are absent, and no much larger clonotype sits a single base away.

The trial excluded patients who had a history of autoimmune disease or were on systemic immunosuppression. Peripheral blood for TCR sequencing was collected from all dose cohorts at baseline, on cycle 4 day 1, and on cycle 7 day 1. The samples were taken from a phase I, first-in-human, multicenter, open-label dose-escalation trial of ivuxolimab. The trial enrolled adults with locally advanced or metastatic head and neck squamous cell, hepatocellular, melanoma or renal cell carcinoma. Before TCR sequencing, CD4+ T cells and CD8+ T cells from peripheral blood were sorted into separate populations. The V gene is TRBV7-9 and the J gene is TRBJ2-5; the best D guess is TRBD2, with 6 bases matching. The sample consisted of CD4+ or CD8+ T cells sorted from blood, taken in a trial of the OX40 agonist ivuxolimab. This TCR derives from an adult with an advanced solid tumor such as melanoma, head and neck, liver or kidney cancer. The sequenced DNA is TGTGCCAGCAGCTTCTCTAGCGCCCAAGAGACCCAGTACTTC. Its amino acids are CASSFSSAQETQYF.